This passage covers 3 T cell receptor beta chains from one sample sequenced in a study of cytomegalovirus exposure and HLA in healthy donors. The primer mix had 60 Vbeta and 13 Jbeta primers. Sequenced by immunoSEQ multiplex PCR; TCRdb stores in-frame clones only, minus some. The table lists 130,000 or so clones. Material for sequencing was PBMCs. These receptors all come from a woman in her 40s in good health and CMV-seropositive.

The CDR3 here is CASSIKRAPYEQYF. CDR3 DNA: TGTGCCAGTAGTATCAAGCGGGCACCCTACGAGCAGTACTTC. V is TRBV19 and J is TRBJ2-7, with D maybe TRBD2 (6 bases). Germline V gene lookup returns CDR1 LNHDA and CDR2 SQIVND (reference sequence). Between the trimmed V and J ends, which lost 3 bases and 2 bases, there was a span of 11 bases. The CDR3 has 14 amino acids. The full variable domain, its missing parts supplied by reference TRBV19 and TRBJ2-7, is DGGITQSPKYLFRKEGQNVTLSCEQNLNHDAMYWYRQDPGQGLRLIYYSQIVNDFQKGDIAEGYSVSREKKESFPLTVTSAQKNPTAFYLCASSIKRAPYEQYFGPGTRLTVT.

The rearrangement uses TRBV7-9 and TRBJ1-5, with TRBD1 matching over 9 bases. The germline CDR1 and CDR2 sequences are SEHNR and FQNEAQ (reference sequence). The CDR3 spans 18 residues. V lost 6 bases and J lost 0; bases outside the gene matches: 12. Written as DNA, the CDR3 is TGTGCCAGCAGTCCGGGACAGGGAGGCTCGTATAGCAATCAGCCCCAGCATTTT. Its translation: CASSPGQGGSYSNQPQHF.

About this clone itself: Germline is not matched at one junction end, which may reflect a read error. The rearrangement links TRBV5-4 to TRBJ2-7; TRBD2 matches at 7 bases. CDR3 length: 17 residues. From germline, CDR1 is SGHNT and CDR2 YYREEE (reference sequence). The CDR3 loop reads CAGSSQGGRGEGYEQYF. CDR3 nucleotide sequence: TGTGCCGGCAGCTCGCAGGGTGGCCGCGGGGAGGGATACGAGCAGTACTTC.